This entry lists 26 T cell receptor beta chains sequenced from one sample in a study of blood T cell repertoires in COVID-19. Only in-frame clones appear in the TCRdb table, and some are missing; sequencing was by immunoSEQ multiplex PCR. The sample has around 300,000 clones; roughly nine tenths are singletons. The sample consisted of peripheral blood. The receptors come from a woman aged 25 to 39 with COVID-19, enrolled during active disease.

The chain joins TRBV10-1 to TRBJ1-1; 9 nucleotides align to TRBD1. The V gene's germline CDR1 is WNHNN and CDR2 SYGVQD (reference sequence). V lost 5 bases and J lost 4; bases outside the gene matches: 5. The CDR3 has 14 residues. DNA for the CDR3: TGCGCCAGCAGTCCCGGGACAGGGACCACTGAAGCTTTCTTT. This gives the protein CASSPGTGTTEAFF.

The chain has TRBV28 and TRBJ2-2, with a tentative D call TRBD1 (6 bases). Germline V gives CDR1 MDHEN, CDR2 SYDVKM. The CDR3 length is 17 residues. The V and J ends lost 2 bases and 4 bases respectively, with 17 bases between them. The CDR3 protein is CASSLNSPGTFTGELFF. CDR3 bases: TGTGCCAGCAGTTTAAATTCCCCCGGGACATTCACCGGGGAGCTGTTTTTT.

This sequence joins TRBV5-6 and TRBJ2-5; D may be TRBD2 (6 bases). The CDR3 totals 14 residues. Trimming removed 2 bases at V and 2 bases at J, with 10 bases between. Germline-derived CDR1 and CDR2 are SGHDT and YYEEEE. CDR3 DNA: TGTGCCAGCAGCTTCGGGACTGATCAAGAGACCCAGTACTTC. Translating it yields CASSFGTDQETQYF.

The chain couples TRBV13 to TRBJ1-2; 7 bases are shared with TRBD1. Germline V lookup: CDR1 PRHDT, CDR2 FYEKMQ (reference sequence). With 5 bases clipped from V and 8 bases from J, the junction kept 17 bases outside the gene matches. The CDR3 extends over 16 amino acids. CDR3 bases: TGTGCCAGCAGCCACAGATCGCCAGACAGGGCCAGCGGCTACACCTTC. It translates to CASSHRSPDRASGYTF.

The V call is TRBV28, the J call TRBJ1-4; maybe TRBD1 (5 bases). Germline-derived CDR1 and CDR2 are MDHEN and SYDVKM. V was pared by 7 bases and J by 7 bases, with 7 bases between. The CDR3 spans 11 residues. CDR3 protein: CASTGVEKLFF. The CDR3 DNA reads as TGTGCCAGCACGGGGGTTGAAAAACTGTTTTTT. Full variable domain (remainder filled in from reference TRBV28 and TRBJ1-4): DVKVTQSSRYLVKRTGEKVFLECVQDMDHENMFWYRQDPGLGLRLIYFSYDVKMKEKGDIPEGYSVSREKKERFSLILESASTNQTSMYLCASTGVEKLFFGSGTQLSVL.

This clone was observed a few times. The chain has TRBV28 and TRBJ1-5; 7 bases are shared with TRBD1. Trimming removed 5 bases from V and 4 bases from J; junction bases left unmatched: 8. Germline V CDR1 and CDR2: MDHEN, SYDVKM. The CDR3 contains 15 residues. The CDR3 DNA follows: TGTGCCAGCAGTGACGTAGACAGGGCTAATCAGCCCCAGCATTTT. It is translated as CASSDVDRANQPQHF.

The chain has TRBV19 and TRBJ1-5, with D unclear. The CDR3 has 15 residues. Trimming left V 8 bases short and J 1 base short, with 15 bases between. Germline CDR1 is LNHDA and CDR2 is SQIVND (reference sequence). DNA for the CDR3: TGTGCCAGTCAACGGGAAGTTTCAAGCAATCAGCCCCAGCATTTT. Translation gives CASQREVSSNQPQHF.

The chain couples TRBV7-3 to TRBJ2-7; 7 bases line up with TRBD1. Germline V gene lookup returns CDR1 SGHTA and CDR2 FQGTGA. The CDR3 consists of 15 residues. J gave up 5 bases and V 3 bases, and 10 bases lay outside the gene matches. The CDR3 reads CASSLRITGADEQYF. The CDR3 nucleotides read TGTGCCAGCAGCTTGAGAATCACAGGGGCGGACGAGCAGTACTTC. Complete variable domain (other parts from reference TRBV7-3 and TRBJ2-7): GAGVSQTPSNKVTEKGKYVELRCDPISGHTALYWYRQSLGQGPEFLIYFQGTGAADDSGLPNDRFFAVRPEGSVSTLKIQRTERGDSAVYLCASSLRITGADEQYFGPGTRLTVT.

V and J are TRBV2 and TRBJ1-2; the D is unclear. The germline V and J ends were trimmed by 7 bases and 4 bases, with 16 bases remaining between them. This CDR3 spans 14 amino acids. Looked up from germline, CDR1 is SNHLY and CDR2 is FYNNEI. This chain's CDR3 is CASKKEGTSYGYTF. Here the CDR3 DNA reads TGTGCCAGCAAGAAGGAGGGCACTTCCTATGGCTACACCTTC.

The chain joins TRBV20-1 to TRBJ2-7, with 7 positions matching TRBD1. This CDR3 region has 14 residues. CDR1 DFQATT and CDR2 SNEGSKA come from the germline V gene (reference sequence). The ends lost 3 bases at V and 4 bases at J; junction bases unmatched: 9. CDR3 protein: CSASEYGTVYEQYF. CDR3 bases: TGCAGTGCTAGTGAGTACGGGACAGTTTACGAGCAGTACTTC.

The chain employs TRBV29-1 and TRBJ2-7, with 7 positions matching TRBD1. This CDR3 has 17 residues. Per germline, CDR1 SQVTM and CDR2 ANQGSEA. V shed 5 bases and J 0 bases; nucleotides not matched to a gene: 16. The CDR3 DNA reads as TGCAGCGTTCACACCCCAGCCCTAGACAGGGACTCCTACGAGCAGTACTTC. Residues: CSVHTPALDRDSYEQYF.

There are a few counts of this clone. CDR3 sequence reads: CASSHRDREHGYTF. In nucleotides, the CDR3 is TGTGCCAGCAGCCACCGGGACAGGGAACATGGCTACACCTTC. The chain has TRBV3-1 (or the pseudogene TRBV3-2) and TRBJ1-2; 9 nucleotides align to TRBD1. The CDR3 consists of 14 residues. V was pared by 3 bases and J by 6 bases, with 5 bases of the junction left unmatched. Germline values: CDR1 LGHDT, CDR2 YNNKEL (reference sequence).

The CDR3 coding sequence is TGTGCCAGCAGCGTAGTGGGACTTACCTACAATGAGCAGTTCTTC. Translation: CASSVVGLTYNEQFF. J is TRBJ2-1 and V is TRBV9, with D possibly matching TRBD2 (6 bases). CDR1 and CDR2 (germline): SGDLS, YYNGEE. V gave up 0 bases and J gave up 2 bases, with 9 bases separating them. This CDR3 spans 15 amino acids.

The genes are TRBV5-4 and TRBJ1-1; TRBD1 aligns across 11 bases. The V gene end was trimmed by 4 bases and the J gene end by 4 bases; junction bases not matched to a gene: 6. The CDR3 sequence is 15 residues long. CDR1 SGHNT and CDR2 YYREEE come from the germline V gene (reference sequence). DNA of the CDR3: TGTGCCAGCAGCGCGGACAGGGGGCGCGGCACTGAAGCTTTCTTT. It codes for CASSADRGRGTEAFF.

The V gene is TRBV24-1, the J gene TRBJ1-5; D not resolved. V dropped 0 bases and J dropped 12 bases, with 8 bases sitting between them. Germline CDR1 and CDR2: KGHDR and SFDVKD. The CDR3 sequence is 12 residues long. CDR3 loop: CATSDLGGVQHF. CDR3 coding DNA: TGTGCCACCAGTGATTTGGGAGGAGTCCAGCATTTT.

The chain uses TRBV10-3 and TRBJ1-5; 8 bases fit TRBD1. The CDR3 spans 14 residues. V was clipped by 4 bases and J by 6 bases; unmatched bases: 5. Germline V lookup: CDR1 ENHRY, CDR2 SYGVKD. The CDR3 spells CAISAQGAGQPQHF. CDR3 nucleotides: TGTGCCATCAGTGCTCAGGGGGCAGGTCAGCCCCAGCATTTT.

The chain carries TRBV28 and TRBJ1-1; D might be TRBD1 (6 bases). Trimming pared 6 bases from V and 5 bases from J, leaving 13 bases between. CDR1 and CDR2 (germline): MDHEN, SYDVKM. This CDR3 has 13 residues. Here the CDR3 DNA reads TGTGCCAGCAGACTACAGGGTGGAACTGAAGCTTTCTTT. It is translated as CASRLQGGTEAFF.

The gene calls are TRBV20-1 and TRBJ1-2; 9 bases match TRBD1. V trimming: 3 bases; J trimming: 7 bases; junction bases outside the gene matches: 6. From germline, CDR1 is DFQATT and CDR2 SNEGSKA (reference sequence). This CDR3 spans 13 amino acids. DNA of the CDR3: TGCAGTGCTAGTGAACAGGGGGCAGGTGGCTACACCTTC. Encoded protein: CSASEQGAGGYTF.

V gene TRBV10-2 combines with J gene TRBJ2-7; D may be TRBD1 (6 bases). V was clipped by 2 bases and J by 4 bases, with 15 bases between them. Germline CDR1 reads WSHSY; CDR2 reads SAAADI. CDR3 length: 15 residues. The CDR3 protein is CASSENREVVYEQYF. The CDR3 region has the DNA TGCGCCAGCAGTGAGAACAGGGAAGTTGTGTACGAGCAGTACTTC.

This chain joins TRBV27 and TRBJ1-2; no definite D call. Deletions cut 6 bases from V and 4 bases from J, with 12 bases between. Germline V gives CDR1 MNHEY, CDR2 SMNVEV (reference sequence). CDR3 size: 13 residues. Here the CDR3 reads CASRYGEGYGYTF. The CDR3 bases are TGTGCCAGCAGATACGGGGAGGGCTATGGCTACACCTTC.

The chain is built from TRBV9 and TRBJ1-1, with a tentative D call TRBD1 (6 bases). The germline V gene encodes CDR1 SGDLS and CDR2 YYNGEE. Deletions cut 0 bases from V and 1 base from J, with 10 bases between. This CDR3 spans 15 amino acids. For the CDR3, the DNA is TGTGCCAGCAGCGTAGCTACAGGGAGGAACACTGAAGCTTTCTTT. Amino acids: CASSVATGRNTEAFF.

V and J are TRBV27 and TRBJ2-7; no definite D call. Trimming took off 4 bases at V and 4 bases at J, with 11 bases between the two ends. Germline assignment: CDR1 MNHEY and CDR2 SMNVEV (reference sequence). This CDR3 is 13 amino acids long. The CDR3, as DNA: TGTGCCAGCAGTTCGGGTCGGAATTACGAGCAGTACTTC. It is translated as CASSSGRNYEQYF.

The rearrangement joins TRBV7-6 to TRBJ1-2; 8 bases map to TRBD1. Trimming removed 1 base from V and 0 bases from J; junction bases left unmatched: 1. The CDR3 runs to 15 residues. Per the germline V gene, CDR1 is SGHVS and CDR2 is FNYEAQ. CDR3 loop: CASSLGTGSNYGYTF. The DNA for the CDR3 is TGTGCCAGCAGCTTAGGGACAGGGTCTAACTATGGCTACACCTTC.

This chain joins TRBV11-2 and TRBJ2-7; 8 bases are shared with TRBD2. Germline assignment: CDR1 SGHAT and CDR2 FQNNGV. The ends lost 1 base at V and 1 base at J; junction bases unmatched: 3. This CDR3 contains 15 residues. In nucleotides, the CDR3 is TGTGCCAGCAGCTTAGGGCTAGCGGGTTCCTACGAGCAGTACTTC. Translation: CASSLGLAGSYEQYF. Variable domain in full (rest from reference TRBV11-2 and TRBJ2-7): EAGVAQSPRYKIIEKRQSVAFWCNPISGHATLYWYQQILGQGPKLLIQFQNNGVVDDSQLPKDRFSAERLKGVDSTLKIQPAKLEDSAVYLCASSLGLAGSYEQYFGPGTRLTVT.

This clone was seen more than once but under ten times. The chain employs TRBV15 and TRBJ2-1, with D perhaps matching TRBD1 (6 bases). V lost 5 bases and J 0 bases, leaving 14 bases between the germline ends. Germline V lookup: CDR1 LNHNV, CDR2 YYDKDF (reference sequence). CDR3 length equals 16 residues. Here the CDR3 reads CATSDPRGTSYNEQFF. The CDR3 bases are TGTGCCACCAGCGACCCCAGGGGAACCTCCTACAATGAGCAGTTCTTC.

The gene calls are TRBV15 and TRBJ2-5; 9 bases are shared with TRBD1. The CDR3 has 15 residues. Losses at the gene ends were 0 bases for V and 5 bases for J; bases not matched to a gene: 4. Germline V lookup: CDR1 LNHNV, CDR2 YYDKDF (reference sequence). In DNA form, the CDR3 reads TGTGCCACCAGCAGAGAACAGGGGGCGAGGGAGACCCAGTACTTC. It specifies CATSREQGARETQYF.